This T cell receptor (beta chain) was obtained from a study of cytomegalovirus exposure and HLA in healthy donors. Overall study results and limits: Earlier results showed most TCR beta V segments being productive about 87% or about 30% of the time. The authors listed around 150 TCR beta chains as cytomegalovirus-associated. Later on, a genetic analysis was performed. It linked a missense variant in DCLRE1C with V- and J-gene trimming of TCR beta.

Trimming left V 7 bases short and J 4 bases short, with 13 bases between. The germline CDR1 and CDR2 sequences are MNHNS and SASEGT. The CDR3 sequence is 13 residues long. It was with 60 Vbeta and 13 Jbeta primers that the PCR ran. As handled by the study authors: Later, an analysis found 80 million or so unique TCR beta chains, and 8.5 million to 14 million of these were shared. Data came from immunoSEQ multiplex PCR; TCRdb stores just in-frame clones and leaves some out. The V and J calls and the clone size are those of that table, but D and trimming were determined from the DNA. The table shows roughly 130,000 clones, with 55% to 75% occurring only once. Worth noting for this clone: As yet, its antigen is unknown.

Sequencing was carried out using PBMCs. The sequence derives from a young man in good health and CMV-seropositive. J is TRBJ1-2 and V is TRBV6-1, with D perhaps matching TRBD1 (5 bases). CDR3 region: CASTGRRAYGYTF. DNA for the CDR3: TGTGCCAGCACGGGACGGAGGGCCTATGGCTACACCTTC.